The T cell receptor beta chain described here comes from a study of blood T cell repertoires in COVID-19. At the level of the study: The United States, Italy and Spain were the sources of the acute and convalescent COVID-19 samples.

The germline V and J ends were trimmed by 1 base and 2 bases, with 3 bases remaining between them. The V gene's germline CDR1 is GTSNPN and CDR2 SVGIG (reference sequence). The CDR3 contains 11 residues. This table comes from immunoSEQ multiplex PCR, and its TCRdb copy is limited to in-frame clones, with some not included. Of about 210,000 clones in the sample, roughly 80% were seen once. The rearrangement uses TRBV30 and TRBJ2-7; D uncertain. Sequencing input: peripheral blood. This receptor was identified in a man in his sixties with acute or convalescent COVID-19. DNA for the CDR3: TGTGCCTGGAGTGCTACCTACGAGCAGTACTTC. Amino acids: CAWSATYEQYF.